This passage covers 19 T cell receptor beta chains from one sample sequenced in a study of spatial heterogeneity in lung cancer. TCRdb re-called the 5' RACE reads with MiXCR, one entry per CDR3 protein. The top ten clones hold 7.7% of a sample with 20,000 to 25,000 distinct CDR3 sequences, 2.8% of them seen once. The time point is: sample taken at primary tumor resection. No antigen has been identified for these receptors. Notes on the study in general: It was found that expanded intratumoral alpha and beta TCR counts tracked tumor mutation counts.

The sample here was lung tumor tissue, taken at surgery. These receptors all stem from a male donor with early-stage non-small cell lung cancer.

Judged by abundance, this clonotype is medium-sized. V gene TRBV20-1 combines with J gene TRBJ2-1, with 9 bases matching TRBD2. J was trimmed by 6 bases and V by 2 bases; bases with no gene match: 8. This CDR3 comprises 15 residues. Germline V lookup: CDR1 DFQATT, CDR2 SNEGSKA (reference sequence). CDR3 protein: CSARPGTSPSNEQFF. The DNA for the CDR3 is TGCAGTGCTAGACCCGGGACTAGCCCGTCCAATGAGCAGTTCTTC.

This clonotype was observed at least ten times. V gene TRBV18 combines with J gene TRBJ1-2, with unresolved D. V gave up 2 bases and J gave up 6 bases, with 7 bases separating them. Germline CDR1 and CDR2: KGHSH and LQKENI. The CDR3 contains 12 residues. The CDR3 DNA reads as TGTGCCAGCTCACCAGGGGTTGATGGCTACACCTTC. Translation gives CASSPGVDGYTF.

The CDR3 protein is CASSLSGAGTEAFF. For the CDR3, the DNA is TGTGCCAGCAGTTTATCTGGGGCTGGGACTGAAGCTTTCTTT. The rearrangement uses TRBV12-3 or TRBV12-4 and TRBJ1-1; a possible D gene is TRBD1 (5 bases). V was shortened by 2 bases and J by 5 bases, with 12 bases between the two germline ends. The CDR3 is 14 residues long.

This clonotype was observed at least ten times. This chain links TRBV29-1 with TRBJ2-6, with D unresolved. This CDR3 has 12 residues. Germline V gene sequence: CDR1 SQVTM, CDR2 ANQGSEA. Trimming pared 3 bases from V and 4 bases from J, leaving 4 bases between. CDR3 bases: TGCAGCGTTGATTCCGGGGCCAACGTCCTGACTTTC. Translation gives CSVDSGANVLTF.

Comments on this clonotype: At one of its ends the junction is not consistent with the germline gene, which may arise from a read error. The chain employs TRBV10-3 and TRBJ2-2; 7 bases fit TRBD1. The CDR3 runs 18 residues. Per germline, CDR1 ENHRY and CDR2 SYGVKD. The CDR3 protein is CANSESVDRGLLTGELFF. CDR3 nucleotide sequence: TGTGCCAACAGTGAGTCCGTGGATAGGGGGCTTCTTACCGGGGAGCTGTTTTTT.

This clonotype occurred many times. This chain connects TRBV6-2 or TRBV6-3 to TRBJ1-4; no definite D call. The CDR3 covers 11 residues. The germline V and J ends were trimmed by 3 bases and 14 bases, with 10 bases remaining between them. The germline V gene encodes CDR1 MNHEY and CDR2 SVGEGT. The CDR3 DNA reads TGTGCCAGCAGTTATGGAGTCCAGCTGTTTTTT. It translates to CASSYGVQLFF.

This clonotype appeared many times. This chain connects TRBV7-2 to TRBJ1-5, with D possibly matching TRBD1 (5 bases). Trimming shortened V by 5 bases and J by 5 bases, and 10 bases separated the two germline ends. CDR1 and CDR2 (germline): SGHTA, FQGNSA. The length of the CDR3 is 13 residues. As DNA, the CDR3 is TGTGCCAGCAGCGGGGGGGTGGATCAGCCCCAGCATTTT. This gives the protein CASSGGVDQPQHF.

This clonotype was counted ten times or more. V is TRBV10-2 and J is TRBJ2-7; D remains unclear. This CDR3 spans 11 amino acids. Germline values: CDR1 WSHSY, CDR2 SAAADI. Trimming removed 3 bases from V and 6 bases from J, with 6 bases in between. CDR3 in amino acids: CASSEISEQYF. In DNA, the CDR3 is TGCGCCAGCAGTGAAATTAGCGAGCAGTACTTC.

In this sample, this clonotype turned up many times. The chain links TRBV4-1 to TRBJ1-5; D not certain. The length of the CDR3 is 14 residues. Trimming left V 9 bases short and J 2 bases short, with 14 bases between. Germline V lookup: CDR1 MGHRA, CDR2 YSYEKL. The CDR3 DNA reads TGCGCCAGAGTGACTCCAGGCTGCAATCAGCCCCAGCATTTT. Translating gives CARVTPGCNQPQHF.

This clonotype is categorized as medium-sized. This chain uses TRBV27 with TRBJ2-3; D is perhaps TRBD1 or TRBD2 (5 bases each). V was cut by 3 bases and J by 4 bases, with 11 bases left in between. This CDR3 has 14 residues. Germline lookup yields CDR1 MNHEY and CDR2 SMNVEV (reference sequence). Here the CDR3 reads CASSFPGAADTQYF. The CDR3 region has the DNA TGTGCCAGCAGTTTCCCCGGGGCCGCAGATACGCAGTATTTT.

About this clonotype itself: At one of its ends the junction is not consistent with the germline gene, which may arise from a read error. The CDR3 region has the DNA TGTACCAGCAGCTCAGACAGGTTTAGCACAGATACACAGTATTTT. This gives the protein CTSSSDRFSTDTQYF. V and J are TRBV7-2 and TRBJ2-3; tentatively, D is TRBD1 (6 bases). CDR1 SGHTA and CDR2 FQGNSA come from the germline V gene. CDR3 size: 15 residues.

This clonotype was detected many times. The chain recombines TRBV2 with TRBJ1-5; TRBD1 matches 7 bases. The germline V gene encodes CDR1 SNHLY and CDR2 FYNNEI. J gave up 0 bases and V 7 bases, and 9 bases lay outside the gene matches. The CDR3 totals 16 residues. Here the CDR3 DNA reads TGTGCCAGCACAGAAGGGGACAGATATAGCAATCAGCCCCAGCATTTT. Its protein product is CASTEGDRYSNQPQHF.

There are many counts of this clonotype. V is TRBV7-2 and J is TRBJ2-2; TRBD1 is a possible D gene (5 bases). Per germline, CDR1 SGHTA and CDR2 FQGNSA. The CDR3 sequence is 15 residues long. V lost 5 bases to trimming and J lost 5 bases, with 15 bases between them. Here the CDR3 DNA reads TGTGCCAGCAGCCTCGCAGGGCAAGGGACCGGGGAGCTGTTTTTT. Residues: CASSLAGQGTGELFF.

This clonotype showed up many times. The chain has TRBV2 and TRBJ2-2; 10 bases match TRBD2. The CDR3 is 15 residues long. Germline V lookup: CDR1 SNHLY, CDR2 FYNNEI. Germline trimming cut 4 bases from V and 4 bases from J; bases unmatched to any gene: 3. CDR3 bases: TGTGCCAGCAGTGCCGGACTAGCGGCCACCGGGGAGCTGTTTTTT. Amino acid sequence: CASSAGLAATGELFF.

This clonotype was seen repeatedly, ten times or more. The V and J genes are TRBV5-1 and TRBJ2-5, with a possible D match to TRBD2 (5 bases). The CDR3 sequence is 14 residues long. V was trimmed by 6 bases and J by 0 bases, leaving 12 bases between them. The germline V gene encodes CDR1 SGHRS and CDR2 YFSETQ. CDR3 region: CASKERTNQETQYF. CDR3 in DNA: TGCGCCAGCAAGGAGCGGACCAACCAAGAGACCCAGTACTTC. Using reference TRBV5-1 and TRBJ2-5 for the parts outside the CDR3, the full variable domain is KAGVTQTPRYLIKTRGQQVTLSCSPISGHRSVSWYQQTPGQGLQFLFEYFSETQRNKGNFPGRFSGRQFSNSRSEMNVSTLELGDSALYLCASKERTNQETQYFGPGTRLLVL.

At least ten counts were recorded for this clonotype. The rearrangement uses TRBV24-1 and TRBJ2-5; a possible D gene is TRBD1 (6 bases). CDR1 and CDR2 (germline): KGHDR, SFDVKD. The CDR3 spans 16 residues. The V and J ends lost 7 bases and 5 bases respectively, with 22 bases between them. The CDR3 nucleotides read TGTGCCACCAGCAAGACAGGAACCGACCTAGGGGAGACCCAGTACTTC. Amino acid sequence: CATSKTGTDLGETQYF.

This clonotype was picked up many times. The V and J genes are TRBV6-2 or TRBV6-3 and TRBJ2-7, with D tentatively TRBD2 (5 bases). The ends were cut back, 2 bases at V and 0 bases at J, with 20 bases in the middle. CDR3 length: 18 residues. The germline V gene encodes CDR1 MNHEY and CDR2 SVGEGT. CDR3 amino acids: CASSYVLQRPAISYEQYF. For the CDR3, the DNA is TGTGCCAGCAGTTACGTGTTGCAGCGGCCTGCGATCTCCTACGAGCAGTACTTC.

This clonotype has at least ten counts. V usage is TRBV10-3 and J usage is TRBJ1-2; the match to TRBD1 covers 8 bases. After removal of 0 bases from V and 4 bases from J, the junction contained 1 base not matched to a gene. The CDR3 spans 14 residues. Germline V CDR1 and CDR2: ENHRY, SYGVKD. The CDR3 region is CAISESGQGYGYTF. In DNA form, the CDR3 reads TGTGCCATCAGTGAGTCAGGACAGGGCTATGGCTACACCTTC.

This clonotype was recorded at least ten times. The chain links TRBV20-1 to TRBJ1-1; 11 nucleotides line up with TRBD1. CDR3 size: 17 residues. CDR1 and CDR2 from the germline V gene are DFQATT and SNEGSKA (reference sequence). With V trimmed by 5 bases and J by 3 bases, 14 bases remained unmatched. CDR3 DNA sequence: TGCAGTGCTCCTAAGAGGAAAGGACAGGGGGCCGACACTGAAGCTTTCTTT. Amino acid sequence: CSAPKRKGQGADTEAFF.